The 32 T cell receptor beta chains listed next were all sequenced from one sample in a study of tumor and adjacent non-tumor tissue in lung cancer. The library came from three nested PCR rounds adapted from ARM-PCR protocols. TCRdb redid the calling of the multiplex PCR reads with MiXCR, one entry per CDR3 protein. The sample comprises 75,000 to 100,000 distinct CDR3 sequences, roughly 70% of which are singletons, and about a sixth rests with the top ten. The template was RNA from unsorted bulk tissue. The material sequenced was lung tumor tissue. The source of these receptors is a man aged 60 to 75 with non-small cell lung cancer.

This clonotype was seen just once. The junction departs from germline at one end; a sequencing error may be responsible. The rearrangement uses TRBV12-3 or TRBV12-4 and TRBJ1-5; a possible D gene is TRBD1 (6 bases). There are 12 residues in the CDR3. This CDR3 is CASRDNDQPLHF. Here the CDR3 DNA reads TGTGCCAGCCGGGACAATGATCAGCCCCTGCATTTT.

This clonotype appeared many times. The genes are TRBV5-1 and TRBJ1-1; D is unresolved. The germline V gene has CDR1 SGHRS and CDR2 YFSETQ. The CDR3 loop spans 12 amino acids. Trimming took off 4 bases at V and 4 bases at J, with 8 bases between the two ends. In DNA form, the CDR3 reads TGCGCCAGCAGCCTGGACGCCACTGAAGCTTTCTTT. Translation gives CASSLDATEAFF.

This clonotype was detected only a few times. The rearrangement joins TRBV7-9 to TRBJ2-5, with 13 bases identical to TRBD2. The CDR3 contains 14 residues. After removal of 5 bases from V and 5 bases from J, the junction contained 2 bases not matched to a gene. The V gene's germline CDR1 is SEHNR and CDR2 FQNEAQ (reference sequence). The CDR3 DNA reads TGTGCCAGCAGCGGACTAGCGGGAGTTGAGACCCAGTACTTC. Protein: CASSGLAGVETQYF.

For this clonotype: A read error may produce the germline difference seen at one junction end. V gene TRBV6-1 combines with J gene TRBJ2-3; a weak D match, TRBD1 (6 bases). CDR3 length: 13 residues. CDR1 MNHNS and CDR2 SASEGT come from the germline V gene. DNA of the CDR3: TGTGCATGCAGCAGGACAGACACAGATACGCGGTATTTT. Protein: CACSRTDTDTRYF.

This clonotype was counted ten times or more. The rearrangement joins TRBV29-1 to TRBJ2-7; 7 nucleotides agree with TRBD1. Unmatched junction bases numbered 8, after V lost 6 bases and J lost 6 bases. Germline V CDR1 and CDR2: SQVTM, ANQGSEA. The CDR3 runs 12 residues. The CDR3 here is CSVGQPIGEQYF. CDR3 DNA sequence: TGCAGCGTGGGACAGCCCATCGGCGAGCAGTACTTC.

About this clonotype itself: At one end the junction does not follow the germline gene, possibly because of a read error. V gene TRBV20-1 combines with J gene TRBJ1-5; 10 bases match TRBD1. The germline V gene encodes CDR1 DFQATT and CDR2 SNEGSKA (reference sequence). The CDR3 is made up of 14 amino acids. The CDR3 DNA sequence: TGCAGTGCTAGAAAGACAGGGGGCGTACAGCCCCAACATTTT. This gives the protein CSARKTGGVQPQHF.

This clonotype was found many times. V and J are TRBV5-1 and TRBJ2-5; 13 nucleotides line up with TRBD2. CDR1 is SGHRS, CDR2 YFSETQ, per germline. The CDR3 has 14 residues. J gave up 4 bases and V 7 bases, and 4 bases lay outside the gene matches. The CDR3 sequence: CASRRTSGGETQYF. CDR3 coding DNA: TGCGCCAGCCGGAGGACTAGCGGGGGAGAGACCCAGTACTTC.

The chain employs TRBV6-6 and TRBJ1-3; TRBD1 might be the D (6 bases). Germline V lookup: CDR1 MNHNY, CDR2 SVGAGI (reference sequence). CDR3 length: 17 amino acids. CDR3 sequence reads: CSNSYNGAGENGNTIYF. The CDR3 DNA sequence: TGTTCCAACAGTTATAATGGGGCAGGGGAGAATGGAAACACCATATATTTT.

As for this clonotype: A read error may produce the germline difference seen at one junction end. The CDR3 region is CASSYGEESFYADTQYF. In DNA form, the CDR3 reads TGTGCTAGCAGTTACGGGGAGGAGAGTTTCTACGCAGACACGCAGTATTTT. This rearrangement joins TRBV6-6 to TRBJ2-3; TRBD2 might be the D (6 bases). Per germline, CDR1 MNHNY and CDR2 SVGAGI (reference sequence). This CDR3 region has 17 residues.

Comments on this clonotype: No DNA is shown, since the ends of the CDR3 on it are uncertain; the CDR3 is the one TCRdb lists. This rearrangement joins TRBV12-3 or TRBV12-4 to TRBJ2-3; the table calls TRBD2, which could not be checked here. Inclusive of both ends, the CDR3 amounts to 16 amino acids. The CDR3 loop reads CASSLDVGGGADMQYF.

Details on this clonotype: Just one base apart from a much larger clone, this may be a read error. The J gene is TRBJ1-1, the V gene TRBV20-1; no reliable D call. V was cut by 8 bases and J by 0 bases, with 10 bases left in between. CDR1 and CDR2 from the germline V gene are DFQATT and SNEGSKA (reference sequence). This CDR3 region has 12 residues. CDR3 loop: CSTKGLNTEAFF. For the CDR3, the DNA is TGCAGTACCAAGGGCCTGAACACTGAAGCTTTCTTT.

As concerns this clonotype: An end of the junction differs from the germline gene, which may be a read error. The chain couples TRBV4-3 to TRBJ2-1, with D uncertain. This CDR3 contains 15 residues. Germline V gives CDR1 LGHNA, CDR2 YSLEER. This CDR3 is CASSQGDAASNEQFF. The CDR3 nucleotides read TGTGCCAGTAGCCAAGGAGATGCCGCTTCCAATGAGCAGTTCTTC.

Regarding this clonotype: A read error is likely, as this CDR3 ends without the conserved phenylalanine or tryptophan. The rearrangement uses TRBV11-2 and TRBJ2-7, with 9 bases matching TRBD1. Unmatched junction bases numbered 11, after V lost 2 bases and J lost 6 bases. The CDR3 contains 16 residues. Per germline, CDR1 SGHAT and CDR2 FQNNGV. The CDR3 spells CASSLFLGQGSCEQYL. Written as DNA, the CDR3 is TGTGCCAGCAGCTTATTCCTCGGACAGGGGAGCTGCGAGCAGTACTTG.

A word on this clonotype: One end of the junction fails to match germline, which may point to a read error. The chain uses TRBV6-4 and TRBJ2-6, with 9 positions matching TRBD2. CDR3 size: 17 residues. The V gene's germline CDR1 is MRHNA and CDR2 SNTAGT. The CDR3 is CASSGGGTSSAANVLTF. The CDR3, as DNA: TGTGCCAGCAGTGGTGGAGGGACTAGCTCTGCGGCCAACGTCCTGACTTTC.

Notes on this clonotype: A much larger clone sits a single nucleotide away, making a read error possible. This rearrangement joins TRBV5-1 to TRBJ2-2; D might be TRBD2 (5 bases). The CDR3 runs 15 residues. Germline CDR1 is SGHRS and CDR2 is YFSETQ. V lost 4 bases and J lost 9, with 19 bases in between. CDR3 loop: CASSMEVGERRELFF. DNA for the CDR3: TGCGCCAGCAGCATGGAGGTCGGGGAGAGGCGGGAGCTGTTTTTT.

This clonotype has ten or more counts. This chain connects TRBV27 to TRBJ2-3, with 7 nucleotides matching TRBD2. This CDR3 has 16 amino acids. Germline CDR1 MNHEY, CDR2 SMNVEV (reference sequence). V trimming: 4 bases; J trimming: 0 bases; junction bases outside the gene matches: 7. The CDR3 sequence: CASSSRLATSTDTQYF. CDR3 nucleotide sequence: TGTGCCAGCAGTTCTCGACTAGCCACCAGCACAGATACGCAGTATTTT.

This clonotype has just one count. An end of the junction differs from the germline gene, which may be a read error. The chain couples TRBV11-3 to TRBJ2-1; D may be TRBD1 or TRBD2 (5 bases each). CDR1 is SGHNT and CDR2 is YENEEA in the germline V gene. This CDR3 region has 14 residues. This CDR3 reads CASNFDFGDGEQFF. DNA for the CDR3: TGTGCAAGCAACTTTGATTTTGGGGACGGTGAGCAGTTCTTC.

As regards this clonotype: A much more abundant neighbour one base away suggests this may be a read error. The genes are TRBV5-8 and TRBJ2-1, with 13 bases that match TRBD2. The J call could be wrong; TRBJ2-7 is a better fit for the DNA end. CDR1 is SGHTS, CDR2 YDEGEE, per germline. This CDR3 is built from 19 residues. CDR3 region: CASSLMGLAGISSYNEQYF. CDR3 DNA sequence: TGTGCCAGCAGCTTGATGGGACTAGCGGGAATAAGCTCCTACAATGAGCAGTACTTC.

Notes on this clonotype: Because the CDR3 is missing its conserved closing phenylalanine or tryptophan, this is likely a read error. J is TRBJ1-1 and V is TRBV15; the D gene is possibly TRBD1 (5 bases). The CDR3 sequence is 14 residues long. With 3 bases removed from V and 0 bases from J, the gap between germline ends came to 8 bases. From germline, CDR1 is LNHNV and CDR2 YYDKDF (reference sequence). The DNA of the CDR3 is TGTGCCACCAGCAGGGACAACTTGAACACTGAAGCTTTCATT. Translating gives CATSRDNLNTEAFI.

This chain connects TRBV6-5 to TRBJ2-5; either TRBD1 or TRBD2 may supply D (5 bases each). V was trimmed by 4 bases and J by 2 bases, leaving 14 bases between them. This CDR3 region has 15 residues. The germline V gene encodes CDR1 MNHEY and CDR2 SVGAGI. This CDR3 is CASSFQGTKQETQYF. CDR3 in DNA: TGTGCCAGCAGTTTCCAAGGGACGAAACAAGAGACCCAGTACTTC.

Comments on this clonotype: A read error may produce the germline difference seen at one junction end. The V and J genes are TRBV6-2 or TRBV6-3 and TRBJ2-1; 7 bases fit TRBD1. From germline, CDR1 is MNHEY and CDR2 SVGEGT. There are 13 residues in the CDR3. DNA for the CDR3: TGTGCCAGTAAACTCCAGGGGGTGAATGTGCAGTTCTTC. Translating gives CASKLQGVNVQFF.

Regarding this clonotype: The junction departs from the called germline gene at one end, perhaps through a read error. The chain carries TRBV30 and TRBJ2-5; a possible D gene is TRBD2 (5 bases). The CDR3 is 13 amino acids. Germline V gene sequence: CDR1 GTSNPN, CDR2 SVGIG (reference sequence). The CDR3 sequence is CAWGRDKEETQYF. Written as DNA, the CDR3 is TGTGCCTGGGGCCGAGACAAGGAGGAGACTCAGTACTTC.

About this clonotype: A read error may be the cause here, since a much bigger clone is one base away. CDR3 residues: CASSPTQDGYTGELFF. In DNA form, the CDR3 reads TGTGCCAGCAGTCCGACTCAGGACGGTTACACCGGGGAGCTGTTTTTT. This chain connects TRBV28 to TRBJ2-2; D call uncertain. Germline lookup yields CDR1 MDHEN and CDR2 SYDVKM. There are 16 residues in the CDR3. V lost 5 bases and J lost 3, with 16 bases in between.

Ten or more counts support this clonotype. This sequence joins TRBV4-1 and TRBJ2-5; D possibly uses TRBD1 or TRBD2 (5 bases each). Trimming shortened V by 2 bases and J by 2 bases, and 9 bases separated the two germline ends. The length of the CDR3 is 14 residues. CDR1 MGHRA and CDR2 YSYEKL come from the germline V gene. The CDR3 region is CASSQQWGQETQYF. CDR3 bases: TGCGCCAGCAGCCAACAGTGGGGGCAAGAGACCCAGTACTTC.

The chain joins TRBV20-1 to TRBJ2-7; D possibly corresponds to TRBD1 (5 bases). This CDR3 has 13 amino acids. V lost 2 bases and J lost 0, with 8 bases in between. Germline assignment: CDR1 DFQATT and CDR2 SNEGSKA (reference sequence). CDR3 nucleotide sequence: TGCAGTGCTAGACAGGGCGCCTCCTACGAGCAGTACTTC. Residues: CSARQGASYEQYF.

Worth noting for this clonotype: A much larger clone differs from this one at a single base, so this may be a read error. The V call is TRBV12-3 or TRBV12-4, the J call TRBJ2-3; unclear D gene. The CDR3 is made up of 12 amino acids. V lost 5 bases and J 4 bases, leaving 7 bases between the germline ends. CDR3 DNA: TGTGCCAGCAGTCGATTCCCAGATACGCAGTATTTT. As protein: CASSRFPDTQYF.

Comments on this clonotype: Relative to the germline gene, one junction end is altered; a read error may explain this. This chain joins TRBV4-3 and TRBJ2-1, with D perhaps TRBD1 or TRBD2 (5 bases each). Germline V lookup: CDR1 LGHNA, CDR2 YSLEER. CDR3 length: 15 amino acids. DNA of the CDR3: TGCGACAGCAGCCAAGAGGGGTTTGGTGGCGATGAGCAGTTCTTC. This sequence encodes CDSSQEGFGGDEQFF.

Comments on this clonotype: Sequence at one end of the junction differs from germline and may be a read error. This chain joins TRBV4-2 and TRBJ2-2; 7 bases fit TRBD1. CDR1 is LGHNA, CDR2 YNFKEQ, per germline. This CDR3 is built from 16 residues. Here the CDR3 reads CASSSRGDSNTGELFF. CDR3 nucleotide sequence: TGTGCCAGCAGCTCGCGAGGGGACAGCAATACCGGGGAACTGTTTTTT.

This clonotype was found many times. J is TRBJ2-7 and V is TRBV6-1; 11 bases match TRBD2. V lost 7 bases and J lost 1; bases outside the gene matches: 3. CDR1 is MNHNS and CDR2 is SASEGT in the germline V gene. The CDR3 contains 14 residues. The DNA of the CDR3 is TGTGCCAGCAAAGGACTAGCGGGTTCCTACGAGCAGTACTTC. Protein: CASKGLAGSYEQYF.

On this clonotype itself: One end of the junction fails to match germline, which may point to a read error. The chain couples TRBV6-2 or TRBV6-3 to TRBJ1-1, with 9 positions matching TRBD1. There are 14 residues in the CDR3. Germline CDR1 and CDR2: MNHEY and SVGEGT. The CDR3 reads CASRTGGYTTEAFF. The CDR3 DNA reads as TGCGCCAGCAGAACAGGGGGCTATACCACTGAAGCTTTCTTT.

With regard to this clonotype: This may come from a read error, since a much larger clone is one base off. The chain recombines TRBV5-5 with TRBJ2-3; D may correspond to TRBD1 or TRBD2 (5 bases each). This CDR3 comprises 13 residues. Germline V gene data show CDR1 as SGHKS and CDR2 as YYEKEE (reference sequence). CDR3 sequence (DNA): TGTACCAGCAGCTTGAACAACGGGGCCACGCAGTATTTT. Its protein is CTSSLNNGATQYF.

On this clonotype itself: A much more abundant neighbour one base away suggests this may be a read error. The chain recombines TRBV25-1 with TRBJ2-4; D is perhaps TRBD2 (7 bases). Germline CDR1 MGHDK, CDR2 SYGVNS. This CDR3 contains 14 residues. As DNA, the CDR3 is TGTGCCGGCAGTGAGGGGGGGCCCAAAAACATTCAGTACTTC. Protein product: CAGSEGGPKNIQYF.